A selection of T cell receptor beta chains follows, all from one sample in a study of cytomegalovirus exposure and HLA in healthy donors. Sequencing was performed with immunoSEQ multiplex PCR; in TCRdb, only in-frame clones are kept and a portion is missing. The sample has fewer than 85,000 clones; the top ten hold around 13%. Specimen: PBMCs. The origin of the receptors is a man between 50 and 59 years old in good health and CMV-seropositive. CDR3s include the opening cysteine and the closing phenylalanine or tryptophan. A D gene is named only where the DNA matches it firmly.

>NA|TRBV2|TRBJ1-2
TGTGCCAGCACTCTTGAGGGCACTTATGGCTACACCTTC
CASTLEGTYGYTF
>TRBD1|TRBV28|TRBJ1-2
TGTGCCAGCAGCACGGGACAGTTCGGTGGCTACACCTTC
CASSTGQFGGYTF
>NA|TRBV5-1|TRBJ2-3
TGCGCCAGCAGCTTGTACGGGGGTTACACAGATACGCAGTATTTT
CASSLYGGYTDTQYF
>NA|TRBV4-1|TRBJ1-5
TGCGCCAGCAGCCAACAGTACCTGAGCAATCAGCCCCAGCATTTT
CASSQQYLSNQPQHF
>NA|TRBV5-4|TRBJ2-3
TGTGCCAGCAGCCTAATGGGGTTTGGAGGAGATACGCAGTATTTT
CASSLMGFGGDTQYF
>NA|TRBV5-1|TRBJ2-2
TGCGCCAGCAGCACGGGGTTAGCAAGGTTGGAGCTGTTTTTT
CASSTGLARLELFF
>TRBD1|TRBV30|TRBJ1-5
TGTGCCTGGACCGACAGGGCCGGCAATCAGCCCCAGCATTTT
CAWTDRAGNQPQHF
>TRBD1|TRBV5-5|TRBJ2-7
TGTGCCAGCAGCTTGGCCGGCAGGGGGACCTACGAGCAGTACTTC
CASSLAGRGTYEQYF
>NA|TRBV19|TRBJ2-1
TGTGCCAGTAGTCCGACAGAGTCCAATGAGCAGTTCTTC
CASSPTESNEQFF
>NA|TRBV28|TRBJ1-1
TGTGCCAGCCCGAAATCCGGGGAGGCCACTGAAGCTTTCTTT
CASPKSGEATEAFF
>NA|TRBV7-2|TRBJ2-5
TGTGCCAGCAGCTTCACTCCCGGGTCCACGACCCAGTACTTC
CASSFTPGSTTQYF
>NA|TRBV9|TRBJ2-1
TGTGCCAGCAGCGTAGATCCAGGGTCCTTGAGGAATGAGCAGTTCTTC
CASSVDPGSLRNEQFF
>NA|TRBV6-5|TRBJ1-1
TGTGCCAGCAGCGAAGCCGCATACACTGAAGCTTTCTTT
CASSEAAYTEAFF
>TRBD1|TRBV2|TRBJ1-3
TGTGCCAGCAGGTGGGGGACAGGCTCTGGAAACACCATATATTTT
CASRWGTGSGNTIYF
>NA|TRBV19|TRBJ1-2
TGTGCCAGTAGTTTTGGCCCCAACTATGGCTACACCTTC
CASSFGPNYGYTF
>NA|TRBV10-1|TRBJ2-3
TGCGCCAGCATCCGATGGGATTCGGGCAGGGCTAGCACAGATACGCAGTATTTT
CASIRWDSGRASTDTQYF
>NA|TRBV7-3|TRBJ1-2
TGTGCCAGCAGCTCACAGGGAGAGGAAGGCTACACCTTC
CASSSQGEEGYTF
>NA|TRBV5-5|TRBJ2-2
TGTGCCAGCAGCTCTTCCGGGACACCGAACACCGGGGAGCTGTTTTTT
CASSSSGTPNTGELFF
>NA|TRBV19|TRBJ1-2
TGTGCCAGTAGTATGGGGGGGGAGAACTATGGCTACACCTTC
CASSMGGENYGYTF
>NA|TRBV10-2|TRBJ2-5
TGCGCCAGCAGCCCTACCCGGGGTCAAGAGACCCAGTACTTC
CASSPTRGQETQYF
>NA|TRBV5-1|TRBJ1-1
TGCGCCAGCAGCTTGGCGGGGGGAGTGATGAACACTGAAGCTTTCTTT
CASSLAGGVMNTEAFF
>NA|TRBV6-1|TRBJ1-2
TGTGCCAGCAGTGAAGTACTCCCCCGCGTTTTCTTGGGCTTTAACTATGGCTACACCTTC
CASSEVLPRVFLGFNYGYTF
>NA|TRBV28|TRBJ2-7
TGTGCCAGCAGTATGATCAGAAGCTCCTACGAGCAGTACTTC
CASSMIRSSYEQYF
>TRBD1|TRBV5-4|TRBJ2-3
TGTGCCAGCAGCCCCAACCAGGGGGACGCAGATACGCAGTATTTT
CASSPNQGDADTQYF
>TRBD2|TRBV10-1|TRBJ2-5
TGCGCCAGCAGTGAGCCGTTAGCGGGACTGGCCGTTAGAAAAGAGACCCAGTACTTC
CASSEPLAGLAVRKETQYF
>NA|TRBV30|TRBJ2-5
TGTGCCTGGGAGGACTCCGGTACCGGCACCCAGTACTTC
CAWEDSGTGTQYF
>NA|TRBV6-1|TRBJ1-1
TGTGCCAGCCGCGCAGGGGCTTTCAACACTGAAGCTTTCTTT
CASRAGAFNTEAFF
>NA|TRBV7-3|TRBJ1-1
TGTGCCAGCAGCTCAACCGTGGGCAGTGAAGCTTTCTTT
CASSSTVGSEAFF
>NA|TRBV7-9|TRBJ2-7
TGTGCCAGCAGCTTAAAGACAGGCAGCTCCTACGAGCAGTACTTC
CASSLKTGSSYEQYF
>TRBD1|TRBV28|TRBJ1-4
TGTGCCAGCAGTCCGGGGACAGCAACTAATGAAAAACTGTTTTTT
CASSPGTATNEKLFF
>TRBD2|TRBV5-1|TRBJ2-2
TGCGCCAGCAGCTTAAGGCTAGCGGGGGGCACCGGGGAGCTGTTTTTT
CASSLRLAGGTGELFF
>NA|TRBV12-5|TRBJ2-1
TGTGCTAGTGGTTTGGTGGGAGGGACATATAGTGAGCAGTTCTTC
CASGLVGGTYSEQFF
>TRBD1|TRBV7-3|TRBJ2-5
TGTGCCAGCAGCCCCAACCCCGGACAGGGTCGCTTGGTCCAGTACTTC
CASSPNPGQGRLVQYF
>NA|TRBV28|TRBJ2-6
TGTGCCAGCAGACTACTTACTGGGGCCAACGTCCTGACTTTC
CASRLLTGANVLTF
>NA|TRBV6-5|TRBJ1-5
TGTGCCAGCAGTTCTAACCTCGACAGGCACGGTCAGCCCCAGCATTTT
CASSSNLDRHGQPQHF
>NA|TRBV19|TRBJ1-5
TGTGCCAGTACTCCGTTGTCGGGGAGCAATCAGCCCCAGCATTTT
CASTPLSGSNQPQHF
>NA|TRBV14|TRBJ1-2
TGTGCCAGCAGCGCCGTGGGAGGGCCAGGCTACACCTTC
CASSAVGGPGYTF
>NA|TRBV5-1|TRBJ2-5
TGCGCCAGCAGTCGGAGTAGCGGCAACCAAGAGACCCAGTACTTC
CASSRSSGNQETQYF
>TRBD2|TRBV10-1|TRBJ2-3
TGCGCCAGCAGTGTGGGTAGCGGGGTCACAGATACGCAGTATTTT
CASSVGSGVTDTQYF
>NA|TRBV2|TRBJ1-2
TGTGCCAGCAGGGAGGTGGGCTATGGCTACACCTTC
CASREVGYGYTF
>NA|TRBV28|TRBJ1-1
TGTGCCAGCAGTCTACAGGCCGGGGCTTTCTTT
CASSLQAGAFF
>NA|TRBV6-5|TRBJ1-4
TGTGCCAGCAGTCCAGGGTGGAGTAATGAAAAACTGTTTTTT
CASSPGWSNEKLFF
>TRBD1|TRBV10-3|TRBJ1-5
TGTGCCATCAGTGACGCCGCGCAGGGGGCGGTGACTCAGCCCCAGCATTTT
CAISDAAQGAVTQPQHF
>TRBD2|TRBV4-1|TRBJ2-5
TGCGCCTTCAGCCAAGGGCCAAGAGGTAGCGGGGGAACGGAGACCCAGTACTTC
CAFSQGPRGSGGTETQYF
>TRBD1|TRBV7-2|TRBJ1-6
TGTGCCAGCACGCCTACCGGGACAGGGTTTTCACCCCTCCACTTT
CASTPTGTGFSPLHF
>TRBD2|TRBV7-9|TRBJ2-1
TGTGCCAGCAGCTTATCCGGGGGGTTGGAAGGTCTAATGTTCTTC
CASSLSGGLEGLMFF
>NA|TRBV7-2|TRBJ2-2
TGTGCCAGCAGCCTCAACAGTGACGGGGAGCTGTTTTTT
CASSLNSDGELFF
>NA|TRBV28|TRBJ2-7
TGTGCCAGCAGTGGGGCGGAAGGGGCTAGAAACGAGCAGTACTTC
CASSGAEGARNEQYF
>NA|TRBV30|TRBJ1-5
TGTGCCTGGAGTGACAGCCGCAATCAGCCCCAGCATTTT
CAWSDSRNQPQHF
>TRBD1|TRBV5-1|TRBJ2-5
TGCGCCAGCAGCTTGGGACAGGGACAAGAGACCCAGTACTTC
CASSLGQGQETQYF
>TRBD1|TRBV28|TRBJ1-1
TGTGCCAGCAGCCCTCCGGGACAGGGGAGGACTGAAGCTTTCTTT
CASSPPGQGRTEAFF
>NA|TRBV7-8|TRBJ1-2
TGTGCCAGCAGCCGAGACCCAGGGGAAGCCTATGGCTACACCTTC
CASSRDPGEAYGYTF
>NA|TRBV4-1|TRBJ2-2
TGCGCCAGCAGCCAAGTAATCGGAAAGGACAAGGGTAGGGAGCTGTTTTTT
CASSQVIGKDKGRELFF
>TRBD1|TRBV5-1|TRBJ1-2
TGCGCCAGCAGCTTGTTGGAACAGGGGGCAGGCTACACCTTC
CASSLLEQGAGYTF
>TRBD1|TRBV6-1|TRBJ1-6
TGTGCCAGCAGAGTCTGGGACAGGGATTCACCCCTCCACTTT
CASRVWDRDSPLHF